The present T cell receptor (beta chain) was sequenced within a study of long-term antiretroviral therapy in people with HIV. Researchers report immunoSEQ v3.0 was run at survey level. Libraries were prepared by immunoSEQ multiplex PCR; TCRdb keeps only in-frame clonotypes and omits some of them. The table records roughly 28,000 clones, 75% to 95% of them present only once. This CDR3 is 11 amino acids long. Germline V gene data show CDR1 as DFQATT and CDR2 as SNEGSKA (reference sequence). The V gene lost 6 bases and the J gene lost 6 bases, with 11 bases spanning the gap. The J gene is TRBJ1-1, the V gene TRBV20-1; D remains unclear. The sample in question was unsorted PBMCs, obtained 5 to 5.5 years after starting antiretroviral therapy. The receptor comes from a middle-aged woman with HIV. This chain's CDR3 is CSAPILSEAFF. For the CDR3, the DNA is TGCAGTGCCCCGATTTTATCTGAAGCTTTCTTT.